These T cell receptor beta chains were read from a single sample in a study of T cell responses to AZD1222 COVID-19 vaccine. The repertoire was sequenced with immunoSEQ multiplex PCR; TCRdb's copy has only in-frame clones and lacks some. The profile shows about 92,000 clones, just over 90% of them singletons. The sequencing here drew on peripheral blood, taken on day 0 of AZD1222 vaccination. The receptor set was obtained from an adult in good health. CDR3s include the opening cysteine and the closing phenylalanine or tryptophan. D genes are given only for firm matches. Rows give clone size only sometimes, using once, few, many, or a class for an expanded clone.

TRBJ2-5 | NA | NA | TRBV18 | 13 | TGTGCCAGCTCACGCGACACTCAAGAGACCCAGTACTTC | CASSRDTQETQYF
TRBJ1-4 | NA | NA | TRBV29-1 | 12 | TGCAGCGTTGGGATAGAAGGTGAAAAACTGTCTTTT | CSVGIEGEKLSF
TRBJ2-1 | NA | TRBD2 | TRBV3-1/TRBV3-2 | 19 | TGTGCCAGCAGCCAAGATTCTACTAGCGGGGGGCCTGCCTCGAATGAGCAGTTCTTC | CASSQDSTSGGPASNEQFF
TRBJ1-4 | NA | NA | TRBV18 | 13 | TGTGCCAGCTCACGGTCAGGGACTGAAAAACTGTTTTTT | CASSRSGTEKLFF
TRBJ2-1 | NA | NA | TRBV5-8 | 14 | TGTGCCAGCAGCTTGCTTTTTTGGATCGGTGAGCAGTTCTTC | CASSLLFWIGEQFF
TRBJ1-2 | NA | NA | TRBV14 | 14 | TGTGCCAGCAGTCCGGGGGCCTTCCTCTATGGCTACACCTTC | CASSPGAFLYGYTF
TRBJ1-2 | NA | NA | TRBV13 | 14 | TGTGCCAGCAGCGAAATGACAGCTATCGATGGCTACACCTTC | CASSEMTAIDGYTF
TRBJ1-2 | NA | TRBD1 | TRBV2 | 14 | TGTGCCAGCCGGACAGGGGGCGTTAACTATGGCTACACCTTC | CASRTGGVNYGYTF
TRBJ2-1 | NA | NA | TRBV5-1 | 16 | TGCGCCAGCAGCTTGGCTCTAGGCTCCAACTACAATGAGCAGTTCTTC | CASSLALGSNYNEQFF
TRBJ1-4 | NA | TRBD1 | TRBV18 | 16 | TGTGCCAGCTCACCCTCCGGGACAGGGGGCATCGAAAAACTGTTTTTT | CASSPSGTGGIEKLFF
TRBJ1-1 | NA | NA | TRBV6-6 | 15 | TGTGCCAGCAGTTACTCCGCAGCCCTGAACACTGAAGCTTTCTTT | CASSYSAALNTEAFF
TRBJ1-2 | NA | TRBD1 | TRBV7-6 | 15 | TGTGCCAGCAGTCCAAGCCGGGACAGTAACTATGGCTACACCTTC | CASSPSRDSNYGYTF
TRBJ1-4 | NA | NA | TRBV18 | 13 | TGTGCCAGCTCACGGGGCCACGGTGAAAAACTGTTTTTT | CASSRGHGEKLFF
TRBJ1-4 | NA | NA | TRBV19 | 17 | TGTGCCAGTACCAAAATTTGGGCTGACAGGAATAATGAAAAACTGTTTTTT | CASTKIWADRNNEKLFF
TRBJ2-3 | NA | NA | TRBV5-1 | 14 | TGCGCCAGCAGAGGGGGGGAACCCACAGATACGCAGTATTTT | CASRGGEPTDTQYF
TRBJ2-7 | NA | TRBD2 | TRBV7-6 | 15 | TGTGCCAGCAGCATCGGAGCGGGATCGCCCTACGAGCAGTACTTC | CASSIGAGSPYEQYF
TRBJ2-5 | NA | TRBD2 | TRBV7-2 | 15 | TGTGCCAGCAGCCAGACTAGCGGGGGGGCAACGACCCAGTACTTC | CASSQTSGGATTQYF
TRBJ2-7 | NA | NA | TRBV6-5 | 15 | TGTGCCAGCAGTTACGCCAGGACGGGGGCGCGCGAGCAGTACTTC | CASSYARTGAREQYF
TRBJ2-3 | NA | TRBD1 | TRBV7-3 | 13 | TGTGCCAGCAGTTACAGGGGTAGAGATACGCAGTATTTT | CASSYRGRDTQYF
TRBJ1-2 | NA | NA | TRBV5-1 | 15 | TGCGCCAGCAGCCGTACCCCGACAGAGCACTATGGCTACACCTTC | CASSRTPTEHYGYTF
TRBJ2-7 | NA | TRBD1 | TRBV5-6 | 15 | TGTGCCAGCAGCTACCTCGGGACAGGGGTCGACGAGCAGTACTTC | CASSYLGTGVDEQYF
TRBJ2-5 | once | TRBD2 | TRBV3-1/TRBV3-2 | 16 | TGTGCCAGCAGCTCCCCAGGTGGGGGGGGACAAGAGACCCAGTACTTC | CASSSPGGGGQETQYF
TRBJ1-4 | NA | TRBD1 | TRBV7-9 | 14 | TGTGCCAGCAGCCCGCGACAGGGAATAGAAAAACTGTTTTTT | CASSPRQGIEKLFF
TRBJ2-4 | NA | TRBD1 | TRBV2 | 15 | TGTGCCAGCAGGGGGGACAGGGGAGCCAAAAACATTCAGTACTTC | CASRGDRGAKNIQYF
TRBJ1-2 | NA | NA | TRBV5-5 | 17 | TGTGCCAGCAGCTTGGAGGCAGGGGTATCTCGGTCGGATGGCTACACCTTC | CASSLEAGVSRSDGYTF
TRBJ1-1 | NA | NA | TRBV5-6 | 14 | TGTGCCAGCAGCTTCGGGGGGCGAGACACTGAAGCTTTCTTT | CASSFGGRDTEAFF
TRBJ1-2 | NA | NA | TRBV18 | 13 | TGTGCCAGCTCACCATTGAACGGGGACAGCTACACCTTC | CASSPLNGDSYTF
TRBJ2-3 | NA | NA | TRBV5-4 | 19 | TGTGCCAGCAGCCCGACGCCAGGGGCCGGGCCGATAAGCACAGATACGCAGTATTTT | CASSPTPGAGPISTDTQYF
TRBJ1-1 | once | TRBD1 | TRBV7-9 | 14 | TGTGCCAGCAGCATGGACAGGCTGAACACTGAAGCTTTCTTT | CASSMDRLNTEAFF
TRBJ2-5 | NA | NA | TRBV27 | 15 | TGTGCCAGCAGTTTAATCGGGCTGGACCAAGAGACCCAGTACTTC | CASSLIGLDQETQYF
TRBJ2-5 | NA | TRBD2 | TRBV7-9 | 13 | TGTGCCGGAAGACTAGCGGGGGAAGAGACCCAGTACTTC | CAGRLAGEETQYF
TRBJ2-3 | NA | TRBD2 | TRBV6-2/TRBV6-3 | 18 | TGTGCCAGCAGTGAGACTAGCGGGGGGGCCGTAGTTAGAGATACGCAGTATTTT | CASSETSGGAVVRDTQYF
TRBJ1-2 | NA | NA | TRBV11-2 | 14 | TGTGCCAGCAGCTCAAGAGGACGGCACTATGGCTACACCTTC | CASSSRGRHYGYTF
TRBJ2-3 | once | NA | TRBV2 | 11 | TGTGCCAGCAGGGACGAGGAGACGCAGTATTTT | CASRDEETQYF
TRBJ2-1 | NA | NA | TRBV9 | 13 | TGTGCCAGCAGCGTAGAGGGTAGGAATGAGCAGTTCTTC | CASSVEGRNEQFF
TRBJ1-5 | NA | NA | TRBV5-8 | 14 | TGTGCCAGCAGCTTGTTCCGAAACAATCAGCCCCAGCATTTT | CASSLFRNNQPQHF
TRBJ2-1 | NA | TRBD1 | TRBV14 | 16 | TGTGCCAGCAGCCAAGTCGGGACAGGAGTGTACAATGAGCAGTTCTTC | CASSQVGTGVYNEQFF